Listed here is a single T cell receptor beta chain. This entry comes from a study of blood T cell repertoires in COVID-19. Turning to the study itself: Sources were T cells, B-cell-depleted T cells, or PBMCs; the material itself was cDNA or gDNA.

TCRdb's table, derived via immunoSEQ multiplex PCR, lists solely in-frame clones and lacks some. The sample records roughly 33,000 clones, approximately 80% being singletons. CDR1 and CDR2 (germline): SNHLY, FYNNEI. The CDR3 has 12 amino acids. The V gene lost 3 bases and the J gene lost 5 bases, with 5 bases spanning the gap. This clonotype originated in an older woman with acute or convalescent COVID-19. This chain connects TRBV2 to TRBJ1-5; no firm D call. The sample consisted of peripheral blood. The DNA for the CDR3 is TGTGCCAGCAGTGACGGTTATCAGCCCCAGCATTTT. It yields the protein CASSDGYQPQHF. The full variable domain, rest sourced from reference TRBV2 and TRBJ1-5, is EPEVTQTPSHQVTQMGQEVILRCVPISNHLYFYWYRQILGQKVEFLVSFYNNEISEKSEIFDDQFSVERPDGSNFTLKIRSTKLEDSAMYFCASSDGYQPQHFGDGTRLSIL.